Below are 2 T cell receptor beta chains sequenced from a single sample in a study of vaccination effects on CD4 cells after COVID-19. Expansion with viral peptide pools was applied to antigen-specific CD4+ T cells by the ViraFEST assay prior to sequencing. With nine to eleven days of culture completed, CD4+ T cells were isolated. Either the BNT162b2 or mRNA-1273 vaccine was given to participants in two doses. These receptors lack a known antigen. Method: immunoSEQ multiplex PCR; TCRdb's copy keeps in-frame clones and lacks some. The sample consists of 24,000 or so clones, 70% to 80% of them appearing once. Sequencing used CD4+ T cells from PBMCs cultured with HCoV-229E spike peptides, obtained after COVID-19 vaccination. The receptors here all came from a human donor who received a COVID-19 vaccine.

This clone occurred a few times. The V call is TRBV5-1, the J call TRBJ2-1, with TRBD2 matching 8 bases. The germline V gene has CDR1 SGHRS and CDR2 YFSETQ. The CDR3 is 16 amino acids. J gave up 9 bases and V 4 bases, and 15 bases lay outside the gene matches. The CDR3 protein is CASSLLPGLGRVEQFF. The CDR3 coding sequence is TGCGCCAGCAGCCTCCTACCGGGACTAGGTAGGGTTGAGCAGTTCTTC. Full variable domain (missing parts from reference TRBV5-1 and TRBJ2-1): KAGVTQTPRYLIKTRGQQVTLSCSPISGHRSVSWYQQTPGQGLQFLFEYFSETQRNKGNFPGRFSGRQFSNSRSEMNVSTLELGDSALYLCASSLLPGLGRVEQFFGPGTRLTVL.

The chain employs TRBV5-1 and TRBJ2-7; no clear D gene. The CDR3 is made up of 14 amino acids. In germline, CDR1 is SGHRS, CDR2 YFSETQ. Trimming took off 4 bases at V and 3 bases at J, with 14 bases between the two ends. The CDR3 DNA follows: TGCGCCAGCAGCCCACGACGGACCTTCTACGAGCAGTACTTC. It is translated as CASSPRRTFYEQYF.